These T cell receptor beta chains were read from a single sample in a study of T cells in Graves' hyperthyroidism and ophthalmopathy. Using its own MiXCR run on the multiplex PCR reads, TCRdb lists one record per CDR3 protein. The sample has about 320,000 distinct CDR3 sequences, around 17% seen once; the top ten hold roughly 33%. The sequencing input was blood. All receptors come from a man in his thirties or forties with Graves' hyperthyroidism. CDR3s include the opening cysteine and the closing phenylalanine or tryptophan. The D gene is left open where the match is weak. Part of the rows lack a size; the others show once, few, many or a class for expanded clones.

.	many	TRBJ1-1	TRBV3-1	14	CASSEYGQNTEAFF
TRBD1	once	TRBJ1-1	TRBV19	18	CASSTRGRQAIKNTEAFF
TRBD1	many	TRBJ2-1	TRBV12-3/TRBV12-4	15	CASSLPGQGAREQFF
.	many	TRBJ2-7	TRBV5-1	14	CASSFGAATYEQYF
.	many	TRBJ2-3	TRBV5-1	16	CASSSDGGGITDTQYF
TRBD2	many	TRBJ2-1	TRBV7-9	20	CASSVAGTSGTSSSYNEQFF
.	many	TRBJ2-5	TRBV12-3/TRBV12-4	13	CASSPRRFETQYF
.	few	TRBJ1-1	TRBV7-9	15	CASVRSRGMNTEAFF
.	many	TRBJ2-2	TRBV27	15	CASSLSGFNTGELFF
.	many	TRBJ1-5	TRBV20-1	14	CSARAPGGLQPQHF
.	many	TRBJ1-5	TRBV7-2	16	CASSLGAGAFRQPQHF
TRBD2	.	TRBJ2-1	TRBV20-1	17	CSATRTSGTRSYNEQFF
TRBD2	many	TRBJ2-7	TRBV11-2	16	CASSIGTSGKAYEQYF
.	many	TRBJ2-3	TRBV3-1	10	CASGADTQYF
TRBD2	.	TRBJ2-3	TRBV5-1	17	CASSLRTSGSAPGTQYF
.	.	TRBJ2-3	TRBV4-1	14	CASSQTTRSDTQYF
TRBD1	.	TRBJ1-2	TRBV24-1	16	CATSDPRTGLASGYTF
.	.	TRBJ1-1	TRBV18	14	CASSPGGWNTEAFF
.	many	TRBJ2-7	TRBV7-2	15	CASSLAQGPNYEQYF
TRBD2	few	TRBJ2-5	TRBV7-9	15	CASSLLAGGQETQYF
TRBD1	many	TRBJ2-7	TRBV19	15	CASSMTSGTGDEQYF
.	few	TRBJ1-5	TRBV20-1	15	CSALRAGRGNQPQHF